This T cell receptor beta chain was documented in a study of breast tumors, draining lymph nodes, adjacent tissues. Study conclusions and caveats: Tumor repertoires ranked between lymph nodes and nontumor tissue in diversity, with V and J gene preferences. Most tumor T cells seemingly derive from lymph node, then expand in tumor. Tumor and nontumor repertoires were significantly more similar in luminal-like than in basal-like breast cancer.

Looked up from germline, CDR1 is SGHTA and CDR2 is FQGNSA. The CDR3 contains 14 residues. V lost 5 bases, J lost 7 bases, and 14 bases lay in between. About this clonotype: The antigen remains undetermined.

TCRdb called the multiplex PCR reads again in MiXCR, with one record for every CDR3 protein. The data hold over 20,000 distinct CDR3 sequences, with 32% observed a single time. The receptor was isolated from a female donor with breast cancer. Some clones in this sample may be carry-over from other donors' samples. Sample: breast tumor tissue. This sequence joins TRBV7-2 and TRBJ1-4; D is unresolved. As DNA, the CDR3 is TGTGCCAGCAGCCAGGCCAACCCGGGTGAAAAACTGTTTTTT. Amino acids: CASSQANPGEKLFF.